What follows are 31 T cell receptor beta chains derived from one specimen sequenced in a study of CD8+CD57+ T cells in acquired aplastic anemia. Whoever was chosen for sequencing had shown CD8+CD57+ cell expansion by flow cytometry. CDR3 and TCR beta VDJ profiling relied on genomic DNA as the template. TCRdb fed the reads into MiXCR, producing one record per CDR3 protein. The sample includes around 160,000 distinct CDR3 sequences, 40% to 50% of them seen just once. Sequencing used sorted CD4+, CD8+, or CD8+CD57+ T cells (not recorded which) from PBMCs. All receptors derive from a human donor with aplastic anemia.

The J gene is TRBJ2-1, the V gene TRBV7-6; D assignment may be TRBD1 or TRBD2 (5 bases each). The CDR3 runs to 12 residues. The V end lost 7 bases, the J end lost 8 bases, and 12 bases lay between the germline ends. Germline CDR1 and CDR2: SGHVS and FNYEAQ. The CDR3 here is CASTELGDEQFF. The CDR3 nucleotides read TGTGCCAGCACCGAACTAGGGGATGAGCAGTTCTTC.

This clonotype was seen ten or more times. The V call is TRBV4-2, the J call TRBJ1-2; D is possibly TRBD1 (5 bases). The V gene's germline CDR1 is LGHNA and CDR2 YNFKEQ. V gave up 0 bases and J gave up 9 bases, with 17 bases separating them. The length of the CDR3 is 15 residues. The CDR3 sequence: CASSQDRGQGASYTF. The CDR3 DNA follows: TGTGCCAGCAGCCAAGATAGGGGCCAGGGAGCGAGCTACACCTTC.

The chain couples TRBV2 to TRBJ2-6; D unclear. CDR1 is SNHLY, CDR2 FYNNEI, per germline. V was clipped by 7 bases and J by 1 base, with 8 bases between them. The CDR3 consists of 14 residues. The CDR3 DNA follows: TGTGCCAGCATGAAGCAATCTGGGGCCAACGTCCTGACTTTC. Amino acids: CASMKQSGANVLTF.

This clonotype was recorded many times. The chain is built from TRBV7-3 and TRBJ2-5; D is perhaps TRBD2 (7 bases). The CDR3 runs 14 residues. Deletions cut 2 bases from V and 1 base from J, with 8 bases between. The germline V gene encodes CDR1 SGHTA and CDR2 FQGTGA. CDR3 nucleotide sequence: TGTGCCAGCAGCTTACGGGGGGCCCAAGAGACCCAGTACTTC. Amino acid sequence: CASSLRGAQETQYF.

This chain links TRBV12-5 with TRBJ2-1, with D uncertain. This CDR3 is 15 amino acids long. Per the germline V gene, CDR1 is LGHNT and CDR2 is FRNRAP. Deletions cut 1 base from V and 0 bases from J, with 7 bases between. The CDR3 protein is CASGLGQSSYNEQFF. Here the CDR3 DNA reads TGTGCTAGTGGTTTGGGCCAGAGCTCCTACAATGAGCAGTTCTTC.

This clonotype was seen at least ten times. V gene TRBV7-9 combines with J gene TRBJ2-7; 12 positions agree with TRBD2. Germline V gives CDR1 SEHNR, CDR2 FQNEAQ (reference sequence). V trimming: 3 bases; J trimming: 1 base; junction bases outside the gene matches: 4. The CDR3 covers 16 residues. This chain's CDR3 is CASSFSGLAGSYEQYF. The CDR3 DNA follows: TGTGCCAGCAGCTTCAGCGGACTAGCGGGATCCTACGAGCAGTACTTC.

This clonotype showed up many times. This rearrangement joins TRBV12-3 or TRBV12-4 to TRBJ2-7; TRBD1 or TRBD2 may be the D gene (6 bases each). The CDR3 sequence is 13 residues long. V was cut by 5 bases and J by 2 bases, with 10 bases left in between. Written as DNA, the CDR3 is TGTGCCAGCAGTGAAGGGGGGCCCTACGAGCAGTACTTC. This codes for CASSEGGPYEQYF.

V and J are TRBV29-1 and TRBJ1-5, with 8 nucleotides matching TRBD1. CDR1 is SQVTM, CDR2 ANQGSEA, per germline. The CDR3 is 14 amino acids. V lost 5 bases, J lost 6 bases, and 9 bases stayed unmatched. The CDR3 here is CSVWGGQGGQPQHF. In nucleotides, the CDR3 is TGCAGCGTTTGGGGTGGACAGGGAGGTCAGCCCCAGCATTTT.

This clonotype was seen more than once but under ten times. V usage is TRBV19 and J usage is TRBJ1-2; 7 positions agree with TRBD1. V lost 4 bases to trimming and J lost 8 bases; unmatched junction nucleotides: 4. There are 12 residues in the CDR3. The germline V gene encodes CDR1 LNHDA and CDR2 SQIVND (reference sequence). The CDR3 loop reads CASSTTGEGYTF. CDR3 coding DNA: TGTGCCAGTAGTACCACAGGGGAAGGCTACACCTTC.

This clonotype was detected ten times or more. The CDR3, as DNA: TGTGCCAGGGTCTCAGGGGGTACTTTGCACGAGCAGTACTTC. The encoded protein is CARVSGGTLHEQYF. The chain combines TRBV28 with TRBJ2-7; 7 nucleotides match TRBD1. The CDR3 loop spans 14 amino acids. V was pared by 9 bases and J by 5 bases, with 13 bases of the junction left unmatched. Germline V gene data show CDR1 as MDHEN and CDR2 as SYDVKM.

This clonotype has more than one count but fewer than ten. This chain joins TRBV7-3 and TRBJ1-2; 9 bases fit TRBD1. V shed 5 bases, J shed 9 bases, and the junction held 13 bases outside the gene matches. The CDR3 consists of 15 residues. Germline CDR1 SGHTA, CDR2 FQGTGA. In DNA, the CDR3 is TGTGCCAGCAGCCCGTACCCGGGACAGGGCGTGCGCTACACCTTC. Amino acid sequence: CASSPYPGQGVRYTF.

This clonotype was observed many times. The chain has TRBV12-3 or TRBV12-4 and TRBJ2-2; D is unclear. There are 13 residues in the CDR3. V was trimmed by 2 bases and J by 5 bases, leaving 6 bases between them. The CDR3 loop is CASSLSRTGELFF. CDR3 DNA: TGTGCCAGCAGTTTATCGAGAACCGGGGAGCTGTTTTTT.

This chain uses TRBV2 with TRBJ1-2; unclear D gene. V was cut by 6 bases and J by 1 base, with 6 bases left in between. The CDR3 length is 12 residues. Germline V gives CDR1 SNHLY, CDR2 FYNNEI. CDR3 coding DNA: TGTGCCAGCAGACAGTTTAACTATGGCTACACCTTC. It specifies CASRQFNYGYTF.

The table lists this clonotype with many counts. The V and J genes are TRBV7-9 and TRBJ1-1; unclear D gene. Trimming cost V 1 base and J 1 base, with 10 bases left between them. CDR3 length: 15 amino acids. Germline loops: CDR1 SEHNR, CDR2 FQNEAQ (reference sequence). CDR3 DNA sequence: TGTGCCAGCAGCTTAGGAGGTGGCGGGAACACTGAAGCTTTCTTT. Residues: CASSLGGGGNTEAFF.

The chain combines TRBV6-1 with TRBJ2-7, with D maybe TRBD1 (6 bases). Germline-derived CDR1 and CDR2 are MNHNS and SASEGT. V shed 6 bases and J shed 0 bases, with 12 bases lying between them. The CDR3 consists of 14 residues. CDR3 nucleotides: TGTGCCAGCAGCTCCACGGGACACTCCTACGAGCAGTACTTC. It codes for CASSSTGHSYEQYF.

The chain has TRBV29-1 and TRBJ2-7; 10 positions agree with TRBD1. The germline V gene encodes CDR1 SQVTM and CDR2 ANQGSEA. J gave up 3 bases and V 1 base, and 6 bases lay outside the gene matches. The CDR3 has 15 residues. As DNA, the CDR3 is TGCAGCGTTGAAGGTGGGACAGGGGCCCTCTACGAGCAGTACTTC. Translating it yields CSVEGGTGALYEQYF.

At least ten counts were recorded for this clonotype. The chain links TRBV6-2 or TRBV6-3 to TRBJ2-5; D may be TRBD2 (6 bases). The germline V gene encodes CDR1 MNHEY and CDR2 SVGEGT. V was shortened by 6 bases and J by 3 bases, with 11 bases between the two germline ends. CDR3 length: 13 residues. For the CDR3, the DNA is TGTGCCAGCAGGCCTGGGGGGAAAGAGACCCAGTACTTC. Amino acids: CASRPGGKETQYF.

As regards this clonotype: One end of the junction does not line up with germline, which may come from a read error. The chain has TRBV7-8 and TRBJ2-2, with a tentative D call TRBD1 (6 bases). Germline CDR1 and CDR2: SGHVS and FQNEAQ. The CDR3 sequence is 15 residues long. CDR3 region: CATSRDVGASGELFF. DNA for the CDR3: TGTGCCACCAGCAGAGATGTGGGGGCATCCGGGGAGCTGTTTTTT. Combining the CDR3 with reference TRBV7-8 and TRBJ2-2 gives the whole variable domain GAGVSQSPRYKVAKRGQDVALRCDPISGHVSLFWYQQALGQGPEFLTYFQNEAQLDKSGLPSDRFFAERPEGSVSTLKIQRTQQEDSAVYLCATSRDVGASGELFFGEGSRLTVL.

This rearrangement joins TRBV10-3 to TRBJ2-1, with D possibly being TRBD1 or TRBD2 (5 bases each). The CDR3 has 18 residues. CDR1 is ENHRY and CDR2 is SYGVKD in the germline V gene. Trimming stripped 10 bases from V and 6 bases from J, with 31 bases between. CDR3 loop: CASSTGPRKLEGSNEQFF. In nucleotides, the CDR3 is TGTGCCAGCAGCACAGGCCCCCGAAAGCTCGAGGGGAGCAATGAGCAGTTCTTC.

Turning to this clonotype: No conserved phenylalanine or tryptophan is present at the end of the CDR3, so a read error is the likely explanation. The V gene is TRBV20-1, the J gene TRBJ1-5; D gene uncertain. The CDR3 consists of 13 residues. The germline CDR1 and CDR2 sequences are DFQATT and SNEGSKA (reference sequence). Trimming took off 4 bases at V and 7 bases at J, with 14 bases between the two ends. This CDR3 reads CSATAGSGQPQHL. CDR3 DNA sequence: TGCAGTGCTACGGCCGGGTCGGGACAGCCCCAGCATCTT.

As to this clonotype: An end of the junction differs from the germline gene, which may be a read error. V gene TRBV10-3 combines with J gene TRBJ2-2; D may be TRBD2 (5 bases). The CDR3 runs to 12 residues. The germline V gene has CDR1 ENHRY and CDR2 SYGVKD. The CDR3 coding sequence is TGTGCCATCACTGAGGGCGGCGGGGAGCTGTTTTTT. It codes for CAITEGGGELFF.

The chain joins TRBV12-3 or TRBV12-4 to TRBJ2-7; 10 bases fit TRBD1. The CDR3 sequence is 12 residues long. V was clipped by 6 bases and J by 9 bases; unmatched bases: 5. For the CDR3, the DNA is TGTGCCAGCAGCGGGACAGGGGTGAGGCAGTACTTC. This gives the protein CASSGTGVRQYF.

This clonotype was counted ten times or more. The chain is built from TRBV7-2 and TRBJ1-4; D gene unclear. CDR1 and CDR2 (germline): SGHTA, FQGNSA. Deletions cut 2 bases from V and 8 bases from J, with 9 bases between. CDR3 length equals 13 residues. The CDR3 here is CASSLRLGEKLFF. CDR3 coding DNA: TGTGCCAGCAGCTTAAGGTTAGGAGAAAAACTGTTTTTT. Full variable domain (outside the CDR3, taken from reference TRBV7-2 and TRBJ1-4): GAGVSQSPSNKVTEKGKDVELRCDPISGHTALYWYRQSLGQGLEFLIYFQGNSAPDKSGLPSDRFSAERTGGSVSTLTIQRTQQEDSAVYLCASSLRLGEKLFFGSGTQLSVL.

The chain employs TRBV7-9 and TRBJ2-7, with 7 bases that match TRBD2. V gave up 5 bases and J gave up 4 bases; unmatched junction bases: 5. The CDR3 runs 13 residues. Germline CDR1 is SEHNR and CDR2 is FQNEAQ (reference sequence). In nucleotides, the CDR3 is TGTGCCAGCAGCCGAACTAGCGCGTACGAGCAGTACTTC. Residues: CASSRTSAYEQYF. Complete variable domain (other parts from reference TRBV7-9 and TRBJ2-7): DTGVSQNPRHKITKRGQNVTFRCDPISEHNRLYWYRQTLGQGPEFLTYFQNEAQLEKSRLLSDRFSAERPKGSFSTLEIQRTEQGDSAMYLCASSRTSAYEQYFGPGTRLTVT.

At least ten counts were recorded for this clonotype. The V and J genes are TRBV2 and TRBJ2-1; D remains ambiguous. The CDR3 spans 13 residues. V was cut by 10 bases and J by 0 bases, with 10 bases left in between. In germline, CDR1 is SNHLY, CDR2 FYNNEI. CDR3 loop: CANLASSYNEQFF. DNA of the CDR3: TGTGCCAACCTTGCGAGCTCCTACAATGAGCAGTTCTTC. Combining the CDR3 with reference TRBV2 and TRBJ2-1 gives the whole variable domain EPEVTQTPSHQVTQMGQEVILRCVPISNHLYFYWYRQILGQKVEFLVSFYNNEISEKSEIFDDQFSVERPDGSNFTLKIRSTKLEDSAMYFCANLASSYNEQFFGPGTRLTVL.

The chain combines TRBV19 with TRBJ2-7, with TRBD1 matching 8 bases. CDR1 and CDR2 (germline): LNHDA, SQIVND (reference sequence). The CDR3 runs to 15 residues. Trimming at V came to 3 bases and at J to 1 base, leaving 5 bases not matched to a gene. CDR3 bases: TGTGCCAGTAGTATTGTAGGGACAGGATCCTACGAGCAGTACTTC. It specifies CASSIVGTGSYEQYF.

This clonotype was observed a handful of times. The chain is built from TRBV7-2 and TRBJ2-6; 11 nucleotides agree with TRBD1. The CDR3 is 15 residues long. V was clipped by 10 bases and J by 2 bases; unmatched bases: 4. Germline CDR1 and CDR2: SGHTA and FQGNSA. The DNA of the CDR3 is TGTGCCACACGGACAGGGGGCGCTGGGGCCAACGTCCTGACTTTC. It specifies CATRTGGAGANVLTF.

About this clonotype: A single base separates this from a much larger clone, so it may be a read error. No conserved phenylalanine or tryptophan ends this CDR3, so it is likely a read error. V gene TRBV7-2 combines with J gene TRBJ1-5; TRBD1 is a possible D gene (6 bases). The CDR3 is 15 residues long. The V end was cut by 5 bases, the J end by 4 bases, with 15 bases between. The germline V gene has CDR1 SGHTA and CDR2 FQGNSA. As DNA, the CDR3 is TGTGCCAGCAGCATGAGTCCACAGGGTAATCAGCCCCAGCATTCT. Translated, it gives CASSMSPQGNQPQHS.

This clonotype was found many times. V is TRBV11-2 and J is TRBJ2-1; no firm D call. The CDR3 totals 15 residues. V was cut by 1 base and J by 0 bases, with 7 bases left in between. CDR1 SGHAT and CDR2 FQNNGV come from the germline V gene. The CDR3 DNA is TGTGCCAGCAGCTTAGGGAGCCTCTCCTACAATGAGCAGTTCTTC. Encoded protein: CASSLGSLSYNEQFF.

J is TRBJ2-1 and V is TRBV7-6; TRBD2 agrees at 9 bases. V shed 2 bases and J 10 bases; nucleotides not matched to a gene: 0. The CDR3 totals 12 residues. Germline loops: CDR1 SGHVS, CDR2 FNYEAQ. The CDR3 bases are TGTGCCAGCAGCTTACTAGCGGGAGAGCAGTTCTTC. Translating it yields CASSLLAGEQFF.

This clonotype was seen more than once but under ten times. This chain connects TRBV29-1 to TRBJ2-3; no firm D call. The CDR3 totals 10 residues. The V end was cut by 3 bases, the J end by 5 bases, with 3 bases between. Germline CDR1 SQVTM, CDR2 ANQGSEA. The CDR3 sequence: CSVEVDTQYF. CDR3 DNA sequence: TGCAGCGTTGAGGTAGATACGCAGTATTTT.